A selection of T cell receptor beta chains follows, all from one sample in a study of blood T cell repertoires in COVID-19. The method was immunoSEQ multiplex PCR; TCRdb's version includes in-frame clones alone and lacks a portion of them. Among some 89,000 clones, approximately 89% were seen once, and the ten largest hold 2% to 3%. The sample was peripheral blood. These receptors came from a man aged 50 to 59 with acute or convalescent COVID-19. CDR3s include the opening cysteine and the closing phenylalanine or tryptophan. The D gene is left open where the match is weak. Clone size is given for some rows only: seen once, a few or many times, or a class if the clone is expanded.

j_gene: TRBJ2-3
d_gene: .
abundance: .
v_gene: TRBV7-2
CDR3aa: CASSPRLIISWAYF
CDR3nt: TGTGCCAGCAGCCCGCGCCTGATTATATCATGGGCGTATTTT

j_gene: TRBJ2-3
d_gene: .
abundance: .
v_gene: TRBV21-1
CDR3aa: CASSPTIPPGRTRWADTQYF
CDR3nt: TGTGCCAGCAGCCCTACCATTCCACCCGGGAGAACCCGCTGGGCAGATACGCAGTATTTT

j_gene: TRBJ2-3
d_gene: .
abundance: .
v_gene: TRBV9
CDR3aa: CASSVAFAASTDTQYF
CDR3nt: TGTGCCAGCAGCGTAGCTTTTGCGGCTAGCACAGATACGCAGTATTTT

j_gene: TRBJ1-1
d_gene: TRBD1
abundance: once
v_gene: TRBV19
CDR3aa: CASSTPQGARPTEAFF
CDR3nt: TGTGCCAGTAGTACCCCACAGGGGGCGCGCCCCACTGAAGCTTTCTTT

j_gene: TRBJ2-3
d_gene: .
abundance: .
v_gene: TRBV3-1/TRBV3-2
CDR3aa: CASSQDLQGTQYF
CDR3nt: TGTGCCAGCAGCCAAGACCTGCAGGGTACGCAGTATTTT

j_gene: TRBJ2-1
d_gene: TRBD1
abundance: .
v_gene: TRBV6-5
CDR3aa: CASHKKGQVYNEQFF
CDR3nt: TGTGCCAGTCACAAGAAGGGACAGGTCTACAATGAGCAGTTCTTC

j_gene: TRBJ2-2
d_gene: .
abundance: .
v_gene: TRBV19
CDR3aa: CASISRDTGELFF
CDR3nt: TGTGCCAGTATAAGCAGGGACACCGGGGAGCTGTTTTTT

j_gene: TRBJ1-2
d_gene: .
abundance: .
v_gene: TRBV24-1
CDR3aa: CATSSTGDGYTF
CDR3nt: TGTGCCACCAGTAGTACAGGTGATGGCTACACCTTC

j_gene: TRBJ1-4
d_gene: .
abundance: .
v_gene: TRBV21-1
CDR3aa: CASSSRRDWLNRIAEKLFF
CDR3nt: TGTGCCAGCAGCTCTCGGCGGGACTGGCTGAACAGGATAGCTGAAAAACTGTTTTTT

j_gene: TRBJ2-4
d_gene: TRBD2
abundance: once
v_gene: TRBV7-6
CDR3aa: CASSSIASGLAKNIQYF
CDR3nt: TGTGCCAGCAGCTCGATCGCTAGCGGACTAGCCAAAAACATTCAGTACTTC

j_gene: TRBJ1-5
d_gene: TRBD1
abundance: .
v_gene: TRBV5-1
CDR3aa: CASSTTGGGQPQHF
CDR3nt: TGCGCCAGCAGCACTACAGGGGGCGGACAGCCCCAGCATTTT

j_gene: TRBJ2-5
d_gene: .
abundance: .
v_gene: TRBV5-6
CDR3aa: CASSLALTDQETQYF
CDR3nt: TGTGCCAGCAGCTTGGCGTTGACAGATCAAGAGACCCAGTACTTC

j_gene: TRBJ2-3
d_gene: TRBD2
abundance: .
v_gene: TRBV10-3
CDR3aa: CATNPGLADTQYF
CDR3nt: TGTGCCACCAACCCGGGACTAGCGGATACGCAGTATTTT

j_gene: TRBJ1-1
d_gene: .
abundance: .
v_gene: TRBV19
CDR3aa: CASSPPGAGTEAFF
CDR3nt: TGTGCCAGTAGTCCCCCAGGGGCAGGCACTGAAGCTTTCTTT

j_gene: TRBJ2-7
d_gene: .
abundance: .
v_gene: TRBV10-2
CDR3aa: CASSANWDGLLSYEQYF
CDR3nt: TGCGCCAGCAGCGCCAATTGGGACGGACTACTCTCCTACGAGCAGTACTTC

j_gene: TRBJ1-1
d_gene: .
abundance: .
v_gene: TRBV5-6
CDR3aa: CASSRRGGLNTEAFF
CDR3nt: TGTGCCAGCAGCCGAAGGGGCGGATTGAACACTGAAGCTTTCTTT

j_gene: TRBJ2-7
d_gene: TRBD1
abundance: .
v_gene: TRBV7-9
CDR3aa: CASSLAGTGAYEQYF
CDR3nt: TGTGCCAGCAGCTTAGCTGGGACAGGGGCCTACGAGCAGTACTTC

j_gene: TRBJ2-5
d_gene: .
abundance: .
v_gene: TRBV18
CDR3aa: CASSPFHSQETQYF
CDR3nt: TGTGCCAGCTCACCTTTCCACAGTCAAGAGACCCAGTACTTC

j_gene: TRBJ2-1
d_gene: TRBD2
abundance: .
v_gene: TRBV7-9
CDR3aa: CASSRGGASSYNEQFF
CDR3nt: TGTGCCAGCAGCCGCGGGGGGGCCTCCTCCTACAATGAGCAGTTCTTC

j_gene: TRBJ1-2
d_gene: .
abundance: once
v_gene: TRBV7-8
CDR3aa: CASSLAPTSFYGYTF
CDR3nt: TGTGCCAGCAGCTTAGCGCCCACTTCCTTCTATGGCTACACCTTC

j_gene: TRBJ2-7
d_gene: TRBD1
abundance: .
v_gene: TRBV28
CDR3aa: CASSLWTGSNEQYF
CDR3nt: TGTGCCAGCAGTTTATGGACAGGGAGCAACGAGCAGTACTTC

j_gene: TRBJ2-6
d_gene: .
abundance: .
v_gene: TRBV24-1
CDR3aa: CATSAFFGDSSGANVLTF
CDR3nt: .

j_gene: TRBJ1-6
d_gene: .
abundance: .
v_gene: TRBV7-6
CDR3aa: CASSLARPNNSPLHF
CDR3nt: TGTGCCAGCAGCTTAGCGCGGCCGAATAATTCACCCCTCCACTTT

j_gene: TRBJ1-2
d_gene: TRBD1
abundance: once
v_gene: TRBV7-9
CDR3aa: CASSVTGDYGYTF
CDR3nt: TGTGCCAGCAGCGTAACAGGGGACTATGGCTACACCTTC

j_gene: TRBJ2-5
d_gene: .
abundance: .
v_gene: TRBV27
CDR3aa: CASSWIQAPGDQETQYF
CDR3nt: TGTGCCAGCAGTTGGATACAGGCCCCAGGGGATCAAGAGACCCAGTACTTC

j_gene: TRBJ1-1
d_gene: .
abundance: .
v_gene: TRBV28
CDR3aa: CASSAQTSTEAFF
CDR3nt: TGTGCCAGCAGTGCACAGACTAGCACTGAAGCTTTCTTT

j_gene: TRBJ1-1
d_gene: TRBD1
abundance: .
v_gene: TRBV5-1
CDR3aa: CASSPTGGDAEAFF
CDR3nt: TGCGCCAGCAGCCCGACAGGGGGCGACGCTGAAGCTTTCTTT

j_gene: TRBJ1-5
d_gene: .
abundance: few
v_gene: TRBV13
CDR3aa: CASSPGLNQPQHF
CDR3nt: TGTGCCAGCAGCCCAGGACTCAATCAGCCCCAGCATTTT

j_gene: TRBJ2-1
d_gene: .
abundance: .
v_gene: TRBV18
CDR3aa: CASSRQDYNEQFF
CDR3nt: TGTGCCAGCTCACGACAGGACTACAATGAGCAGTTCTTC

j_gene: TRBJ2-1
d_gene: .
abundance: .
v_gene: TRBV7-9
CDR3aa: CASSLSISGYNEQFF
CDR3nt: TGTGCCAGCAGCTTATCTATTTCGGGCTACAATGAGCAGTTCTTC

j_gene: TRBJ1-5
d_gene: .
abundance: .
v_gene: TRBV27
CDR3aa: CASSPRGQPQHF
CDR3nt: TGTGCCAGCAGTCCGCGGGGTCAGCCCCAGCATTTT

j_gene: TRBJ2-5
d_gene: .
abundance: .
v_gene: TRBV4-3
CDR3aa: CASSQGQGSETQYF
CDR3nt: TGCGCCAGCAGCCAAGGTCAGGGGTCAGAGACCCAGTACTTC

j_gene: TRBJ1-5
d_gene: TRBD1
abundance: .
v_gene: TRBV7-8
CDR3aa: CASSLDRANQPQHF
CDR3nt: TGTGCCAGCAGCCTCGACAGGGCCAATCAGCCCCAGCATTTT

j_gene: TRBJ2-3
d_gene: .
abundance: .
v_gene: TRBV12-3/TRBV12-4
CDR3aa: CASSPGADTQYF
CDR3nt: TGTGCCAGCAGCCCGGGGGCAGATACGCAGTATTTT

j_gene: TRBJ2-3
d_gene: TRBD2
abundance: .
v_gene: TRBV5-1
CDR3aa: CASSLTSADTQYF
CDR3nt: TGCGCCAGCAGCTTGACTAGCGCAGATACGCAGTATTTT

j_gene: TRBJ2-1
d_gene: .
abundance: .
v_gene: TRBV14
CDR3aa: CASSQGATVSSYNEQFF
CDR3nt: TGTGCCAGCAGCCAGGGGGCGACGGTAAGCTCCTACAATGAGCAGTTCTTC

j_gene: TRBJ1-4
d_gene: TRBD1
abundance: .
v_gene: TRBV19
CDR3aa: CASSGQVNEKLFF
CDR3nt: TGTGCCAGTAGTGGACAGGTTAATGAAAAACTGTTTTTT

j_gene: TRBJ1-4
d_gene: TRBD1
abundance: .
v_gene: TRBV25-1
CDR3aa: CASRGQINEKLFF
CDR3nt: TGTGCCAGCAGGGGACAGATTAATGAAAAACTGTTTTTT

j_gene: TRBJ2-5
d_gene: .
abundance: .
v_gene: TRBV7-2
CDR3aa: CASSLAGRGETQYF
CDR3nt: TGTGCCAGCAGCTTAGCAGGGCGGGGAGAGACCCAGTACTTC

j_gene: TRBJ2-2
d_gene: TRBD1
abundance: .
v_gene: TRBV15
CDR3aa: CATSRADRGNTGELFF
CDR3nt: TGTGCCACCAGCAGAGCGGACAGGGGGAACACCGGGGAGCTGTTTTTT

j_gene: TRBJ1-5
d_gene: .
abundance: .
v_gene: TRBV6-4
CDR3aa: CASSPWPNQPQHF
CDR3nt: TGTGCCAGCAGCCCCTGGCCCAATCAGCCCCAGCATTTT

j_gene: TRBJ2-5
d_gene: TRBD2
abundance: .
v_gene: TRBV15
CDR3aa: CATSRPLAGGRETQYF
CDR3nt: TGTGCCACCAGCAGACCCCTAGCGGGGGGGCGAGAGACCCAGTACTTC

j_gene: TRBJ2-1
d_gene: TRBD2
abundance: .
v_gene: TRBV7-2
CDR3aa: CASSPGLAGDEQFF
CDR3nt: TGTGCCAGCAGCCCGGGACTAGCGGGGGATGAGCAGTTCTTC

j_gene: TRBJ1-2
d_gene: TRBD1
abundance: .
v_gene: TRBV29-1
CDR3aa: CSVGTGHGVGYTF
CDR3nt: TGCAGCGTGGGGACAGGGCACGGAGTTGGCTACACCTTC

j_gene: TRBJ1-1
d_gene: .
abundance: .
v_gene: TRBV4-1
CDR3aa: CASSQEPRVRVNTEAFF
CDR3nt: TGCGCCAGCAGCCAAGAGCCCAGGGTTAGGGTGAACACTGAAGCTTTCTTT

j_gene: TRBJ1-4
d_gene: .
abundance: medium-sized
v_gene: TRBV7-9
CDR3aa: CASSRVQGSNEKLFF
CDR3nt: TGTGCCAGCAGTCGAGTACAGGGTTCTAATGAAAAACTGTTTTTT

j_gene: TRBJ1-5
d_gene: .
abundance: .
v_gene: TRBV6-6
CDR3aa: CASNYYRDQPQHF
CDR3nt: TGTGCCAGCAATTATTACAGAGATCAGCCCCAGCATTTT

j_gene: TRBJ1-5
d_gene: .
abundance: .
v_gene: TRBV7-2
CDR3aa: CASSLRGIREPQHF
CDR3nt: TGTGCCAGCAGCTTGCGAGGGATTAGGGAGCCCCAGCATTTT

j_gene: TRBJ1-6
d_gene: TRBD1
abundance: .
v_gene: TRBV2
CDR3aa: CASGTGYNSPLHF
CDR3nt: TGTGCCAGCGGGACAGGTTATAATTCACCCCTCCACTTT

j_gene: TRBJ2-3
d_gene: TRBD2
abundance: .
v_gene: TRBV5-1
CDR3aa: CASSLGDYERDTQYF
CDR3nt: TGCGCCAGCAGCTTGGGGGACTACGAACGGGATACGCAGTATTTT

j_gene: TRBJ2-7
d_gene: TRBD1
abundance: once
v_gene: TRBV19
CDR3aa: CASSPGQGVDEQYF
CDR3nt: TGTGCCAGTAGTCCGGGACAGGGGGTGGATGAGCAGTACTTC

j_gene: TRBJ1-2
d_gene: .
abundance: .
v_gene: TRBV19
CDR3aa: CASRTGVREGYTF
CDR3nt: TGTGCCAGTAGAACCGGGGTCCGTGAGGGCTACACCTTC

j_gene: TRBJ2-1
d_gene: TRBD2
abundance: many
v_gene: TRBV7-2
CDR3aa: CASSAPGVAGGYNEQFF
CDR3nt: TGTGCCAGCAGCGCCCCTGGAGTAGCGGGCGGGTACAATGAGCAGTTCTTC